Listed below are T cell receptor beta chains from one sample, sequenced in a study of a mutant IDH1 vaccine in newly diagnosed glioma. No antigen has been assigned to these receptors. The assay was immunoSEQ multiplex PCR, and TCRdb's table has in-frame clones only and misses some. The sample contains approximately 82,000 clones, approximately 85% of which appear only once. The sample here was PBMCs, taken from a glioma patient whose treatment included an IDH1 peptide vaccine. The receptors were gathered from a woman aged 50 to 65 with glioma. The CDR3 runs from the conserved cysteine through the conserved F or W. A D gene is named only where the DNA matches it firmly. Only some rows state a clone size, as once, few, many or a class for expanded clones.

V,J,D,size,DNA,CDR3
TRBV6-5,TRBJ2-7,TRBD1,.,TGTGCCAGCAGTTACTATATGGCAGGGGGCTGGGAGCAGTACTTC,CASSYYMAGGWEQYF
TRBV7-2,TRBJ2-1,TRBD2,.,TGTGCCAGCAGATTTAGCGGGATCAATGAGCAGTTCTTC,CASRFSGINEQFF
TRBV6-1,TRBJ2-1,TRBD2,.,TGTGCCAGCAGTGAGGCCCCCGCGGGAGGGCATGAGCAGTTCTTC,CASSEAPAGGHEQFF
TRBV2,TRBJ2-2,TRBD1,.,TGTGCCAGCACTCCACAGGGGGCAAAGAACACCGGGGAGCTGTTTTTT,CASTPQGAKNTGELFF
TRBV9,TRBJ2-2,.,few,TGTGCCAGCAGCCCTTCGGGCACCGGGGAGCTGTTTTTT,CASSPSGTGELFF
TRBV28,TRBJ2-2,.,.,TGTGCCAGCAGCACCGGGGAGCTGTTTTTT,CASSTGELFF
TRBV7-9,TRBJ2-3,.,few,TGTGCCAGCAGCCAGGATCCCGGCACAGATACGCAGTATTTT,CASSQDPGTDTQYF
TRBV21-1,TRBJ2-1,.,once,TGTGCCAGCAGCAAAAGGAGTCAGGGCCGGCGTTCGGATGAGCAGTTCTTC,CASSKRSQGRRSDEQFF
TRBV5-1,TRBJ2-1,TRBD2,.,TGCGCCAGCAGCCTGGATCTAGCGGGGTCGTACAATGAGCAGTTCTTC,CASSLDLAGSYNEQFF
TRBV25-1,TRBJ1-2,TRBD1,.,TGTGCCAGCAGTGATTCAGGGGGCCCCATCTATGGCTACATCTTC,CASSDSGGPIYGYIF
TRBV28,TRBJ2-7,TRBD2,.,TGTGCCAGCAGCATTAGCGGGAGTGACGAGCAGTACTTC,CASSISGSDEQYF
TRBV5-1,TRBJ2-7,TRBD2,.,TGCGCCAGCAGCTTGTTAAGCGGGAGGGCCTACGAGCAGTACTTC,CASSLLSGRAYEQYF
TRBV28,TRBJ1-3,.,once,TGTGCCAGCAGTTTAGGGGAGGGAAACACCATATATTTT,CASSLGEGNTIYF
TRBV5-1,TRBJ1-6,TRBD1,once,TGCGCCAGCAGCCAGGGACAGGGGATCGGTTCACCCCTCCACTTT,CASSQGQGIGSPLHF
TRBV6-1,TRBJ2-3,.,.,TGTGCCAGCAGTGAAGCTGGTAGCACAGATACGCAGTATTTT,CASSEAGSTDTQYF
TRBV5-5,TRBJ2-7,.,.,TGTGCCAGCAGCTTGGCCGTGGGGGGCAGCTCCTACGAGCAGTACTTC,CASSLAVGGSSYEQYF
TRBV5-1,TRBJ1-1,.,.,TGCGCCAGCAGACTGGGGGGGCGCGACACTGAAGCTTTCTTT,CASRLGGRDTEAFF
TRBV7-9,TRBJ2-5,.,few,TGTGCCAGCAGCTATACGGGTCAAGAGACCCAGTACTTC,CASSYTGQETQYF